A single count supports the clone carrying this T cell receptor (beta chain). The source of the sample is a study of OX40 agonist ivuxolimab in advanced cancers. Turning to the study itself: Aged about 20 to 85 with a mean of approximately 60 years, they were around 85% male.

V dropped 7 bases and J dropped 2; count of bases not matched to a gene: 7. There are 15 residues in the CDR3. Per germline, CDR1 MNHEY and CDR2 SMNVEV (reference sequence). Assay: immunoSEQ multiplex PCR; the TCRdb copy retains only in-frame clones and omits some. The sample consists of 71,000 or so clones, nearly 95% of them appearing once. This rearrangement joins TRBV27 to TRBJ1-1; 10 nucleotides agree with TRBD1. The sequence derives from an adult with an advanced solid tumor such as melanoma, head and neck, liver or kidney cancer. This specimen was CD4+ or CD8+ T cells sorted from blood, taken in a trial of the OX40 agonist ivuxolimab. The CDR3 protein is CASTWDRGGNTEAFF. The CDR3 coding sequence is TGTGCCAGCACCTGGGACAGGGGAGGAAACACTGAAGCTTTCTTT.